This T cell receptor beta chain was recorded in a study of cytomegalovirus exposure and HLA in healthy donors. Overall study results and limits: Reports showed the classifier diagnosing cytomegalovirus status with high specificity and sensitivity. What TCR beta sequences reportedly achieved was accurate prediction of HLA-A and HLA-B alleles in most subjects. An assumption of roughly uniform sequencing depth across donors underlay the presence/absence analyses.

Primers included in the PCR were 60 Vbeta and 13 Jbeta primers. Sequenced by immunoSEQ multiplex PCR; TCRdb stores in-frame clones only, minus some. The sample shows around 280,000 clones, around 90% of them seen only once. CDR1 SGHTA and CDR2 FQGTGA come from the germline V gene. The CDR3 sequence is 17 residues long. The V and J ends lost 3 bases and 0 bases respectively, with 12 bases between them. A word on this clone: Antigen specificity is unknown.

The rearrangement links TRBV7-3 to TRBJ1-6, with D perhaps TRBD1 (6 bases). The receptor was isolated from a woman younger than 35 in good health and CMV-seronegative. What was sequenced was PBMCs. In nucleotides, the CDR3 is TGTGCCAGCAGCTTCGGACAGAGGGGCTCCTATAATTCACCCCTCCACTTT. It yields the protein CASSFGQRGSYNSPLHF.